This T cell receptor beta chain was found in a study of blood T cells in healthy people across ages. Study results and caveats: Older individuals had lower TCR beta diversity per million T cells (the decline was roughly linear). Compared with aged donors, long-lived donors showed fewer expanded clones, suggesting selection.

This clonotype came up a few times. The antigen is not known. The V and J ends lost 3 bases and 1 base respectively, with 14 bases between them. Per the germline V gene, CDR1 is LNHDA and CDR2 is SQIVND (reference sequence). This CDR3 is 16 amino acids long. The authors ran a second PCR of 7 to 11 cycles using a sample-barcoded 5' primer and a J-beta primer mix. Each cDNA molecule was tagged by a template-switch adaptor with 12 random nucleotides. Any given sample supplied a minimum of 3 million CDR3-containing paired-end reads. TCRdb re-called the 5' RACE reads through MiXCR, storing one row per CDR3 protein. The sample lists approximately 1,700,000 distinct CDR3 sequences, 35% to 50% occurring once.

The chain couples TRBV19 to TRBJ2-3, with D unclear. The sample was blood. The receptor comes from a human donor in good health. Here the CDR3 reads CASSMSSLAGTDTQYF. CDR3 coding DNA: TGTGCCAGTAGTATGTCTTCGTTGGCGGGCACAGATACGCAGTATTTT.